These 14 T cell receptor beta chains originate from one sample sequenced in a study of blood T cell repertoires in COVID-19. Profiling relied on immunoSEQ multiplex PCR, and the TCRdb table lists in-frame clones only, not all of them. The sample shows under 50,000 clones, 69% of them seen only once. The specimen was peripheral blood. These receptor sequences come from a man older than 75 with acute or convalescent COVID-19.

The chain is built from TRBV19 and TRBJ1-5; 8 nucleotides align to TRBD1. The V gene end was trimmed by 3 bases and the J gene end by 1 base; junction bases not matched to a gene: 2. The CDR3 covers 15 residues. The germline gives CDR1 LNHDA, CDR2 SQIVND (reference sequence). CDR3 sequence (DNA): TGTGCCAGTAGTATGCAGGGGGCGAGCAATCAGCCCCAGCATTTT. Amino acids: CASSMQGASNQPQHF.

The rearrangement uses TRBV5-1 and TRBJ1-1; no definite D call. Trimming removed 1 base at V and 1 base at J, with 8 bases between. CDR1 and CDR2 from the germline V gene are SGHRS and YFSETQ. The CDR3 runs 14 residues. The CDR3 protein is CASSLSQANTEAFF. CDR3 bases: TGCGCCAGCAGCTTGAGCCAGGCGAACACTGAAGCTTTCTTT.

The rearrangement links TRBV29-1 to TRBJ2-7; D unresolved. This CDR3 is built from 14 residues. Germline assignment: CDR1 SQVTM and CDR2 ANQGSEA. The V end lost 1 base, the J end lost 3 bases, and 13 bases lay between the germline ends. CDR3 residues: CSVEGAPLGYEQYF. CDR3 DNA: TGCAGCGTTGAAGGGGCCCCGTTGGGCTACGAGCAGTACTTC.

The gene calls are TRBV19 and TRBJ2-7; D not resolved. V lost 5 bases, J lost 0 bases, and 14 bases lay in between. The germline CDR1 and CDR2 sequences are LNHDA and SQIVND (reference sequence). This CDR3 region has 15 residues. In nucleotides, the CDR3 is TGTGCCAGTAGTTTTGTCCGCGGATCCTCCTACGAGCAGTACTTC. This sequence encodes CASSFVRGSSYEQYF.

This sequence joins TRBV27 and TRBJ2-1, with 8 bases matching TRBD1. In germline, CDR1 is MNHEY, CDR2 SMNVEV (reference sequence). The ends lost 5 bases at V and 4 bases at J; junction bases unmatched: 13. This CDR3 spans 17 amino acids. CDR3: CASSPRPGGVTYNEQFF. The CDR3 nucleotides read TGTGCCAGCAGTCCACGTCCAGGGGGCGTCACGTACAATGAGCAGTTCTTC.

Notes on this clone: Germline and junction disagree at one end, which may indicate a read error. V gene TRBV5-1 combines with J gene TRBJ2-7; 15 bases fit TRBD2. The CDR3 is made up of 17 amino acids. Germline values: CDR1 SGHRS, CDR2 YFSETQ. The CDR3 region has the DNA TGCGCCAGCAGTTTGGGACTAGCGGGAGGTCAACCCTACGAGCAGTACTTC. Translated: CASSLGLAGGQPYEQYF.

The chain uses TRBV5-6 and TRBJ1-2, with D perhaps matching TRBD1 (5 bases). Germline CDR1 and CDR2: SGHDT and YYEEEE. The CDR3 totals 15 residues. Trimming stripped 4 bases from V and 8 bases from J, with 21 bases between. The CDR3 coding sequence is TGTGCCAGCAGCGAATATATTTCGGGGGGACGGGGCTACACCTTC. Translation gives CASSEYISGGRGYTF.

The J gene is TRBJ2-2, the V gene TRBV7-2, with 11 bases aligning to TRBD2. CDR1 and CDR2 from the germline V gene are SGHTA and FQGNSA. This CDR3 has 15 residues. With 6 bases clipped from V and 4 bases from J, the junction kept 4 bases outside the gene matches. CDR3 DNA: TGTGCCAGCAGACTCCTAGCGGGGGGCACCGGGGAGCTGTTTTTT. Its protein is CASRLLAGGTGELFF.

The chain has TRBV2 and TRBJ2-7; D perhaps matches TRBD2 (6 bases). The V end lost 2 bases, the J end lost 2 bases, and 10 bases lay between the germline ends. The CDR3 contains 14 residues. Germline CDR1 SNHLY, CDR2 FYNNEI. The CDR3 reads CASSERGIPYEQYF. The CDR3, as DNA: TGTGCCAGCAGTGAACGCGGGATTCCCTACGAGCAGTACTTC.

The chain combines TRBV5-1 with TRBJ1-2, with D unclear. V shed 4 bases and J shed 12 bases, with 4 bases lying between them. Germline V gene data show CDR1 as SGHRS and CDR2 as YFSETQ. This CDR3 contains 8 residues. The CDR3, as DNA: TGCGCCAGCAGCCACAACACCTTC. Translated, it gives CASSHNTF.

The chain is built from TRBV4-2 and TRBJ1-5; 7 bases agree with TRBD1. Trimming removed 4 bases from V and 5 bases from J; junction bases left unmatched: 8. CDR1 is LGHNA, CDR2 YNFKEQ, per germline. The CDR3 covers 15 residues. CDR3 in DNA: TGTGCCAGCAGCCTCCTAGGGCAGGGGGATCAGCCCCAGCATTTT. The encoded protein is CASSLLGQGDQPQHF.

The chain joins TRBV10-3 to TRBJ2-5, with 9 positions matching TRBD1. The J segment lost 1 base and the V segment lost 4 bases, leaving 7 bases of the junction unmatched. CDR3 size: 16 residues. Germline CDR1 ENHRY, CDR2 SYGVKD. For the CDR3, the DNA is TGTGCCATCAGTGGGCCGGGACAGGGTTCCCAAGAGACCCAGTACTTC. This codes for CAISGPGQGSQETQYF.

This clone was counted between two and nine times. The rearrangement uses TRBV9 and TRBJ1-3, with 7 bases matching TRBD1. The ends lost 4 bases at V and 0 bases at J; junction bases unmatched: 10. Germline V gene sequence: CDR1 SGDLS, CDR2 YYNGEE. This CDR3 is built from 17 residues. CDR3 loop: CASSRTGAPFSGNTIYF. The CDR3 nucleotides are TGTGCCAGCAGCCGTACAGGGGCCCCCTTCTCTGGAAACACCATATATTTT.

The V and J genes are TRBV12-3 or TRBV12-4 and TRBJ1-1; D is uncertain. V lost 3 bases to trimming and J lost 6 bases, with 5 bases between them. The CDR3 is 11 amino acids. CDR3 in DNA: TGTGCCAGCAGTTTGAGCTCTGAAGCTTTCTTT. It is translated as CASSLSSEAFF.